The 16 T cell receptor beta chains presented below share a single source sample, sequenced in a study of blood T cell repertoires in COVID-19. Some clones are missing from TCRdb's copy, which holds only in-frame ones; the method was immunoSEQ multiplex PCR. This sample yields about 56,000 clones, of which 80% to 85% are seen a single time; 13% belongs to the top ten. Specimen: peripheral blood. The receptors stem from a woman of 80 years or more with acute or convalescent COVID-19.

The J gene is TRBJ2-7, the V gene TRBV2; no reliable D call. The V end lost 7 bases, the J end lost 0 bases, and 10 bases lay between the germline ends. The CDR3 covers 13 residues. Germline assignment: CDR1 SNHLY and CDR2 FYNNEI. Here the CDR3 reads CASKGGLSYEQYF. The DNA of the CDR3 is TGTGCCAGCAAAGGCGGCCTCTCCTACGAGCAGTACTTC.

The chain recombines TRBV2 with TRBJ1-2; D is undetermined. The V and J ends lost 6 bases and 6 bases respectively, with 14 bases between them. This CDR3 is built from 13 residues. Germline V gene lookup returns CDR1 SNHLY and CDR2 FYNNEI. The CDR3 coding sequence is TGTGCCAGCAGACCAAACCTGAGGAATGGCTACACCTTC. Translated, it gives CASRPNLRNGYTF.

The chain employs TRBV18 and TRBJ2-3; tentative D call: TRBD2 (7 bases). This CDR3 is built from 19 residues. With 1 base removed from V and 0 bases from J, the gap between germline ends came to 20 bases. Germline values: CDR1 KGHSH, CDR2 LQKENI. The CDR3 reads CASSPLPTGGESSTDTQYF. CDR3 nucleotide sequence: TGTGCCAGCTCACCACTGCCTACGGGGGGCGAATCAAGCACAGATACGCAGTATTTT.

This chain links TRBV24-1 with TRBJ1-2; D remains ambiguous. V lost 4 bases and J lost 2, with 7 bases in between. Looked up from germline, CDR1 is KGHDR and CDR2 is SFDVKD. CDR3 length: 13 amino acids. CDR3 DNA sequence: TGTGCCACCAGTGAAAACTTCAACTATGGCTACACCTTC. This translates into CATSENFNYGYTF.

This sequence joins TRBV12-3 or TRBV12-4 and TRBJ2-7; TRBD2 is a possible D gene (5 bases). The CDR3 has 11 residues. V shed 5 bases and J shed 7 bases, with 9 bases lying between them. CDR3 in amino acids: CASSTGTEQYF. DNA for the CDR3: TGTGCCAGCAGTACGGGAACAGAGCAGTACTTC.

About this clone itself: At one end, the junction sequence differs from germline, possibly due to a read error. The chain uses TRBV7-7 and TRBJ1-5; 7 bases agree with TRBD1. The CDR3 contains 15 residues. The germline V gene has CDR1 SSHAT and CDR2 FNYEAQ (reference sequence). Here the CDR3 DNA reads TGTGCTAGCAGTCCCGACAGGGTGGGCAATCAGCCCCAGCATTTT. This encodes CASSPDRVGNQPQHF.

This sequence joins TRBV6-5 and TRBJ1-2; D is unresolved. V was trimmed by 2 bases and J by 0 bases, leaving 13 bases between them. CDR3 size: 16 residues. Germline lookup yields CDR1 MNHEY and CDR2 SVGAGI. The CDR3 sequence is CASSYRSEGSNYGYTF. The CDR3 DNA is TGTGCCAGCAGTTACAGGTCGGAGGGTTCTAACTATGGCTACACCTTC.

The CDR3 nucleotides are TGTGCCAGCAGGGCGGACAGGGTCTTTGAAGCTTTCTTT. As protein: CASRADRVFEAFF. The chain is built from TRBV7-2 and TRBJ1-1, with 8 bases that match TRBD1. The CDR3 is made up of 13 amino acids. V shed 6 bases, J shed 7 bases, and the junction held 7 bases outside the gene matches. Germline V gene data show CDR1 as SGHTA and CDR2 as FQGNSA.

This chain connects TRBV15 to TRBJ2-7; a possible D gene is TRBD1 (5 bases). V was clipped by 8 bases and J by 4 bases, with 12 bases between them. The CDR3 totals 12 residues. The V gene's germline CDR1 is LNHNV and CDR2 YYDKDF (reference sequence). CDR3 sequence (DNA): TGTGCCACCGGGGCCCTGGGGTACGAGCAGTACTTC. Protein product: CATGALGYEQYF. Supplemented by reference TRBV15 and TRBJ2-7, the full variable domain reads DAMVIQNPRYQVTQFGKPVTLSCSQTLNHNVMYWYQQKSSQAPKLLFHYYDKDFNNEADTPDNFQSRRPNTSFCFLDIRSPGLGDTAMYLCATGALGYEQYFGPGTRLTVT.

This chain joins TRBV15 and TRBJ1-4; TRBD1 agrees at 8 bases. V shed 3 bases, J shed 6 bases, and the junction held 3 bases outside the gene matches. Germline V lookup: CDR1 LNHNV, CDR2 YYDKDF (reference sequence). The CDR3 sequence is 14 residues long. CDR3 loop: CATSRDRVDEKLFF. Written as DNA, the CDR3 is TGTGCCACCAGCAGGGACAGGGTTGATGAAAAACTGTTTTTT.

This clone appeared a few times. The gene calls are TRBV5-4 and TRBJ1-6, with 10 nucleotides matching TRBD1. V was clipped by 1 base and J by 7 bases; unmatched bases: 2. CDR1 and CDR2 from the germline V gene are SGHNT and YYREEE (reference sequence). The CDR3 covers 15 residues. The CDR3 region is CASSLWTGGNSPLHF. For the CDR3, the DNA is TGTGCCAGCAGCTTGTGGACAGGGGGAAATTCACCCCTCCACTTT.

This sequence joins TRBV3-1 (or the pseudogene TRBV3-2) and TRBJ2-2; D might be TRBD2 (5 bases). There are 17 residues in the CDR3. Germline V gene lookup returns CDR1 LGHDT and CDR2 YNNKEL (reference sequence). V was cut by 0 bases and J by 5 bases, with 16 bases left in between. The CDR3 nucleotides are TGTGCCAGCAGCCAAGATAGACTATCACCCGCTACCGGGGAGCTGTTTTTT. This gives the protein CASSQDRLSPATGELFF.

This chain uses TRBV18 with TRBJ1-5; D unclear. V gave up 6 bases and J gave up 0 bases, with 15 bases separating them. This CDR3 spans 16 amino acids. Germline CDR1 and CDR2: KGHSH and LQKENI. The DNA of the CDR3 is TGTGCCAGCTCGCCTCTTGGGAGCAATAGCAATCAGCCCCAGCATTTT. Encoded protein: CASSPLGSNSNQPQHF.

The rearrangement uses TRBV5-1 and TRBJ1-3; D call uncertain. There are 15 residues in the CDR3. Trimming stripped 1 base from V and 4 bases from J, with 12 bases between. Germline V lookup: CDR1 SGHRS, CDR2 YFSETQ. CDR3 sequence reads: CASSLSQSSGNTIYF. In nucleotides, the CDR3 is TGCGCCAGCAGCTTGTCACAGAGCTCAGGAAACACCATATATTTT.

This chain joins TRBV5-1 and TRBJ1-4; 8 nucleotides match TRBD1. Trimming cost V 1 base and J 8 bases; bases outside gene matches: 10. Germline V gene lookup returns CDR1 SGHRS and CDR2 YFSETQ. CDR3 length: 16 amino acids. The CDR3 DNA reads TGCGCCAGCAGCTTGCAAAGCGGGACAGGACTCGAAAAACTGTTTTTT. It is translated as CASSLQSGTGLEKLFF.

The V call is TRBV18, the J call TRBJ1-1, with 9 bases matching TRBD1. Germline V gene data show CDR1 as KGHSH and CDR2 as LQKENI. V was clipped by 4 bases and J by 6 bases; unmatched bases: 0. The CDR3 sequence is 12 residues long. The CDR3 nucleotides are TGTGCCAGCTCACGACAGGGGGCTGAAGCTTTCTTT. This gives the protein CASSRQGAEAFF.